In its sample, the clone carrying this T cell receptor (beta chain) was seen many times. Its antigen is still unknown. The data belong to a study of spatial heterogeneity in lung cancer. Across the study: Matched bulk RNA-seq gave a T cell module score that correlated strongly with tumor-region TCR transcript counts.

TCRdb re-called the 5' RACE reads with MiXCR, one entry per CDR3 protein. The table records 9,500 to 11,000 distinct CDR3 sequences, 10% to 15% of them present only once. The study, taken as a whole, reports: Estimated coverage of tumor T cells was around 7% for alpha and 11% to 15% for beta chains. The number of expanded tumor alpha and beta chains correlated with mutation number.

The CDR3 runs to 14 residues. V dropped 1 base and J dropped 5 bases, with 11 bases sitting between them. Germline-derived CDR1 and CDR2 are SGHAT and FQNNGV. The time point is: sample taken at primary tumor resection. The cohort: approximately 74 early-stage, untreated non-small cell lung cancer patients. This TCR derives from a male donor with early-stage non-small cell lung cancer. This rearrangement joins TRBV11-2 to TRBJ1-1; TRBD1 is a possible D gene (6 bases). The source was lung tumor tissue, collected at surgery. The CDR3 sequence: CASSLVRGDTEAFF. The CDR3 nucleotides read TGTGCCAGCAGCTTAGTAAGGGGGGATACTGAAGCTTTCTTT. The variable domain in full, with the rest retrieved from reference TRBV11-2 and TRBJ1-1, is EAGVAQSPRYKIIEKRQSVAFWCNPISGHATLYWYQQILGQGPKLLIQFQNNGVVDDSQLPKDRFSAERLKGVDSTLKIQPAKLEDSAVYLCASSLVRGDTEAFFGQGTRLTVV.